The entry below describes one T cell receptor beta chain. These data originate in a study of blood T cell repertoires in COVID-19. Study context: The origin of the acute and convalescent COVID-19 samples was the United States, Italy and Spain.

This CDR3 is built from 21 residues. V lost 4 bases and J lost 0; bases outside the gene matches: 21. CDR1 and CDR2 (germline): PRHDT, FYEKMQ (reference sequence). Profiling relied on immunoSEQ multiplex PCR, and the TCRdb table lists in-frame clones only, not all of them. This table holds tens of thousands of clones, about 89% found once. The V call is TRBV13, the J call TRBJ2-4; TRBD2 agrees at 7 bases. This receptor was taken from a human donor in a cohort sampled during active COVID-19. The sequencing sample was made of peripheral blood. CDR3 sequence reads: CASSSLGRGLLSALAKNIQYF. The CDR3 DNA is TGTGCCAGCAGCTCATTAGGCCGGGGACTACTAAGTGCACTAGCCAAAAACATTCAGTACTTC. Based on the CDR3 plus reference TRBV13 and TRBJ2-4, the full variable domain is AAGVIQSPRHLIKEKRETATLKCYPIPRHDTVYWYQQGPGQDPQFLISFYEKMQSDKGSIPDRFSAQQFSDYHSELNMSSLELGDSALYFCASSSLGRGLLSALAKNIQYFGAGTRLSVL.